The source of this TCR beta chain is a study of T cell responses to AZD1222 COVID-19 vaccine. About this clone itself: Its specificity is not known.

Study outcomes and limitations: Repertoires were collected only later (after the peak T cell response had occurred). Spike-specific TCR depth and breadth grew after two AZD1222 doses. Donors in the cohort were predominantly white British and more often female, and clonal diversity was possibly underestimated.

CDR1 LGHNT and CDR2 FRNRAP come from the germline V gene. The CDR3 loop spans 11 amino acids. Trimming took 4 bases from V and 5 from J, leaving 5 bases between them. Assay: immunoSEQ multiplex PCR; the TCRdb copy retains only in-frame clones and omits some. Of 70,000 to 95,000 clones listed, approximately 90% are singletons. The sample in question was peripheral blood, obtained 28 days after the second AZD1222 dose. This TCR came from an adult who received the AZD1222 COVID-19 vaccine. This chain connects TRBV12-5 to TRBJ1-1; D uncertain. Written as DNA, the CDR3 is TGTGCTAGTGGTTCCGGGACTGAAGCTTTCTTT. This encodes CASGSGTEAFF.